The 4 T cell receptor beta chains below all came from one sample that was sequenced in a study of T cell responses to AZD1222 COVID-19 vaccine. The data were produced by immunoSEQ multiplex PCR, yet TCRdb's version contains in-frame clones alone and is incomplete. The table includes around 99,000 clones, approximately 89% detected once. Sequenced material: peripheral blood, taken 28 days after the second AZD1222 dose. Receptor source: an adult who received the AZD1222 COVID-19 vaccine.

The V gene is TRBV3-1 (or the pseudogene TRBV3-2), the J gene TRBJ2-7; TRBD1 agrees at 8 bases. There are 15 residues in the CDR3. Germline CDR1 and CDR2: LGHDT and YNNKEL (reference sequence). With 4 bases clipped from V and 5 bases from J, the junction kept 10 bases outside the gene matches. This CDR3 is CASSPSGQGFNEQYF. DNA for the CDR3: TGTGCCAGCAGCCCCTCCGGACAGGGTTTCAACGAGCAGTACTTC.

The chain has TRBV5-4 and TRBJ2-1, with TRBD1 matching 9 bases. The J segment lost 3 bases and the V segment lost 4 bases, leaving 8 bases of the junction unmatched. Germline lookup yields CDR1 SGHNT and CDR2 YYREEE (reference sequence). CDR3 length: 16 amino acids. CDR3 sequence (DNA): TGTGCCAGCAGCATCACTGGACAGGGGCGCTACAATGAGCAGTTCTTC. It codes for CASSITGQGRYNEQFF.

The chain joins TRBV25-1 to TRBJ2-7; perhaps TRBD2 as D (6 bases). Germline lookup yields CDR1 MGHDK and CDR2 SYGVNS. Trimming removed 4 bases at V and 3 bases at J, with 7 bases between. CDR3 size: 12 residues. CDR3 loop: CASSGRVYEQYF. CDR3 nucleotides: TGTGCCAGCAGTGGGAGGGTCTACGAGCAGTACTTC.

The DNA for the CDR3 is TGTGCCAGCGGGAAACCACTCCTCGAGCAGTACTTC. Translating it yields CASGKPLLEQYF. The J gene is TRBJ2-7, the V gene TRBV2; no clear D. Trimming stripped 8 bases from V and 6 bases from J, with 14 bases between. Germline CDR1 is SNHLY and CDR2 is FYNNEI. This CDR3 comprises 12 residues.